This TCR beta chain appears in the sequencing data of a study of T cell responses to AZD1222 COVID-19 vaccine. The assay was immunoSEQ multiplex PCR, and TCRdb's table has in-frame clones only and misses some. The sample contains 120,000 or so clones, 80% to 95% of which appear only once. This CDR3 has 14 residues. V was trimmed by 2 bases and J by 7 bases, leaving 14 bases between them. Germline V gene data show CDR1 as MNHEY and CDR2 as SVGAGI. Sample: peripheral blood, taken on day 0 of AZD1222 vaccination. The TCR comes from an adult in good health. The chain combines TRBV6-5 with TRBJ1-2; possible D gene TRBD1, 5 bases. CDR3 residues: CASSYPGSRAGYTF. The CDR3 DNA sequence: TGTGCCAGCAGTTACCCAGGGTCCAGGGCTGGCTACACCTTC.